The clone carrying this T cell receptor (beta chain) was counted a few times. This entry is derived from a study of T cell changes during pregnancy in multiple sclerosis. This CDR3 has 11 amino acids. CDR1 and CDR2 from the germline V gene are SGHDN and FVKESK. With 10 bases clipped from V and 8 bases from J, the junction kept 1 base outside the gene matches. Method: immunoSEQ multiplex PCR; TCRdb's copy keeps in-frame clones and lacks some. The data contain some 89,000 clones, about 94% of them singletons. The TCR was taken from a female donor with multiple sclerosis, enrolled in a pregnancy study. The chain joins TRBV14 to TRBJ1-6; 8 positions agree with TRBD1. This specimen was peripheral blood, taken in the third trimester of pregnancy. As DNA, the CDR3 is TGTGCCAAGACAGGGGATTCACCCCTCCACTTT. Amino acids: CAKTGDSPLHF.